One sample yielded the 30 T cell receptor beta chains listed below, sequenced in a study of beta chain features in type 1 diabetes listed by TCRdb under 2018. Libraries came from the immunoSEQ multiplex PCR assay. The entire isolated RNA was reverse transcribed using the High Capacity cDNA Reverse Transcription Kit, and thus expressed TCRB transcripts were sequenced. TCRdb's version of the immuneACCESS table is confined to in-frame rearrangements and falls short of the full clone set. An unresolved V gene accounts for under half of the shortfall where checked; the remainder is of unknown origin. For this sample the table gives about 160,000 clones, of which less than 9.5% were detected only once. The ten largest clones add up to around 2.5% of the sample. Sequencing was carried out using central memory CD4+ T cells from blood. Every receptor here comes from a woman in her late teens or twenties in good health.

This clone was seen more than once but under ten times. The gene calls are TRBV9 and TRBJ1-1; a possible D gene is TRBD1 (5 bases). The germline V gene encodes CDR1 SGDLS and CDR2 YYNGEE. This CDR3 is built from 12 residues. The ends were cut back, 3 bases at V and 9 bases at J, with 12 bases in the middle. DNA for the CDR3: TGTGCCAGCAGCGGGGACTCGAGAAAAGCTTTCTTT. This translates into CASSGDSRKAFF.

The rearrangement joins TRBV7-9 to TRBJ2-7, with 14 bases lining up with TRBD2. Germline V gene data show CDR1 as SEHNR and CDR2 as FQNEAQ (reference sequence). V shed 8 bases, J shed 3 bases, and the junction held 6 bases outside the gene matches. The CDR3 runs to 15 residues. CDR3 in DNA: TGTGCCAGCGGACGCGGGACTAGCGGGGGCTACGAGCAGTACTTC. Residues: CASGRGTSGGYEQYF.

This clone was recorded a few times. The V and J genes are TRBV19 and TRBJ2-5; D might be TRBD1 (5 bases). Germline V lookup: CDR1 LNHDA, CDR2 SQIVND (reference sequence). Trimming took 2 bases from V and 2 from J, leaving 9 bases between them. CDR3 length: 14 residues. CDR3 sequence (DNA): TGTGCCAGTAGTATAAGAGACAGTCAAGAGACCCAGTACTTC. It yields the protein CASSIRDSQETQYF.

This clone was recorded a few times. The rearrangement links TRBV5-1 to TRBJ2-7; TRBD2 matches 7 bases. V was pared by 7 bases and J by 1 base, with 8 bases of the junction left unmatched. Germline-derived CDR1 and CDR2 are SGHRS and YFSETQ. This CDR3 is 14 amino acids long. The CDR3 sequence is CASQSQRDSYEQYF. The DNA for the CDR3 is TGCGCCAGCCAATCCCAGCGGGATTCCTACGAGCAGTACTTC.

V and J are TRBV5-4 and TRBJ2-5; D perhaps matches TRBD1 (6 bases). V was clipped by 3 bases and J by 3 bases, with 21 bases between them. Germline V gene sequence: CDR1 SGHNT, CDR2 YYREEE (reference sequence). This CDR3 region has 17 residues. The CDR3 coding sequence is TGTGCCAGCAGCTCGCCGTATCGGGAAGGGGGAAAAGAGACCCAGTACTTC. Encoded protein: CASSSPYREGGKETQYF.

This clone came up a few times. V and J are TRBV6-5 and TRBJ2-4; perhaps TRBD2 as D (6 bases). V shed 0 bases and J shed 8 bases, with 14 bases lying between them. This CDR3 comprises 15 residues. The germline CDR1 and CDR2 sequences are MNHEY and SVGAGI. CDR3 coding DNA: TGTGCCAGCAGTTACTCAGCTACCGGCGGGGACATTCAGTACTTC. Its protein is CASSYSATGGDIQYF.

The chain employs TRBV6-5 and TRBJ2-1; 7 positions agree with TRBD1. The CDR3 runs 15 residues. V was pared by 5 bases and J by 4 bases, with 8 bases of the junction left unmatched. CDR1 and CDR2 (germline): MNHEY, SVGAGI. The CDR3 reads CASSVTRDRYNEQFF. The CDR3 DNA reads TGTGCCAGCAGTGTAACCCGGGACAGATACAATGAGCAGTTCTTC.

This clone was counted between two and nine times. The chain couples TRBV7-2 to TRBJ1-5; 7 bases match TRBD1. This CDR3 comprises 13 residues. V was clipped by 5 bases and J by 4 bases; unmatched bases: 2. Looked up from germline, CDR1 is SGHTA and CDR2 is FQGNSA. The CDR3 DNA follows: TGTGCCAGCAGCGGGGACAGAAATCAGCCCCAGCATTTT. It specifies CASSGDRNQPQHF.

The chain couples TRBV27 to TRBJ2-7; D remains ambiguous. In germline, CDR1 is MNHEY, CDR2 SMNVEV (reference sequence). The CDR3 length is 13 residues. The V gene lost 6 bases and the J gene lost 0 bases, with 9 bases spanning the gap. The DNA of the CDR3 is TGTGCCAGCAGCCCCTGGAGCTCCTACGAGCAGTACTTC. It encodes CASSPWSSYEQYF.

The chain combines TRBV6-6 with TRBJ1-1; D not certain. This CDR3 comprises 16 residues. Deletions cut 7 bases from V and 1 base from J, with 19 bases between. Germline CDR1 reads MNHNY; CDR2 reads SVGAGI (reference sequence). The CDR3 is CASIGSQGESNTEAFF. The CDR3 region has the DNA TGTGCCAGCATCGGGAGCCAAGGCGAATCGAACACTGAAGCTTTCTTT.

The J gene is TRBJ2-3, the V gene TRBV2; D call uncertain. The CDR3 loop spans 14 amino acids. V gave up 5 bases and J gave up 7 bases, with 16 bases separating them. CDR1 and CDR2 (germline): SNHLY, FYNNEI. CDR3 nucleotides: TGTGCCAGCAGTCCAGGAACGAGCTCTTATACGCAGTATTTT. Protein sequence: CASSPGTSSYTQYF.

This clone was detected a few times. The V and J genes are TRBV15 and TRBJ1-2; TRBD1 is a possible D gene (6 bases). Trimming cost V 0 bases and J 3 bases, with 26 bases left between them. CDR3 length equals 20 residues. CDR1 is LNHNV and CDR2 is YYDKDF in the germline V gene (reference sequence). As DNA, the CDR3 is TGTGCCACCAGCAGAGATGGGGCCGCCACAGGGCGGATCGATCACTATGGCTACACCTTC. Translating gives CATSRDGAATGRIDHYGYTF.

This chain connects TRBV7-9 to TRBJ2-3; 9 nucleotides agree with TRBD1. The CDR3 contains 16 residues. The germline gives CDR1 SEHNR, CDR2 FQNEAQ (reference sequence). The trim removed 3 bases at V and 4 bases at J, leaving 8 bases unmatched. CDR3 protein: CASSFVGQGQSDTQYF. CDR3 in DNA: TGTGCCAGCAGCTTTGTCGGACAGGGGCAATCAGATACGCAGTATTTT.

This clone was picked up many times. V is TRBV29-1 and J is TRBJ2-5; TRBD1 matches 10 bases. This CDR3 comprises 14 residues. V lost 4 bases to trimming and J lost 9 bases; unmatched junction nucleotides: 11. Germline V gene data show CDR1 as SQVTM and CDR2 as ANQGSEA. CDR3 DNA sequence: TGCAGCGTTGCCGAAGGGACAGGGGCCCGCGCCCAGTACTTC. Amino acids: CSVAEGTGARAQYF.

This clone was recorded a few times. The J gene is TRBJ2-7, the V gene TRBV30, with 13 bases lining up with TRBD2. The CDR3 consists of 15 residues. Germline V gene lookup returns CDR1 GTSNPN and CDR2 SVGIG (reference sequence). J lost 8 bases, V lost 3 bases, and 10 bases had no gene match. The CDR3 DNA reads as TGTGCCTGGAGGGAACTTACCGGGACTAGCGGGAAGCAGTACTTC. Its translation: CAWRELTGTSGKQYF.

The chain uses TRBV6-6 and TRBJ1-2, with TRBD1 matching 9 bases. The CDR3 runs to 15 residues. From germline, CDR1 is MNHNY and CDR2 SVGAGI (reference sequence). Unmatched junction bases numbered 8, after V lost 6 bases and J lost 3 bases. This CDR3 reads CASRLQGAKDYGYTF. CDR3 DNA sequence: TGTGCCAGCAGGCTACAGGGGGCAAAGGACTATGGCTACACCTTC.

CDR3 DNA sequence: TGTGCCAGCAGCTTCCACAGCTCCTCTGGAAACACCATATATTTT. Its translation is CASSFHSSSGNTIYF. This sequence joins TRBV7-2 and TRBJ1-3; no firm D call. From germline, CDR1 is SGHTA and CDR2 FQGNSA. The CDR3 runs 15 residues. V lost 3 bases, J lost 0 bases, and 9 bases lay in between.

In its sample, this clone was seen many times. CDR3 amino acids: CASSSPGVNQPQHF. For the CDR3, the DNA is TGTGCCAGCAGTTCCCCAGGGGTCAATCAGCCCCAGCATTTT. The rearrangement uses TRBV27 and TRBJ1-5; a weak D match, TRBD1 (6 bases). The CDR3 sequence is 14 residues long. Trimming left V 4 bases short and J 3 bases short, with 10 bases between. The V gene's germline CDR1 is MNHEY and CDR2 SMNVEV (reference sequence).

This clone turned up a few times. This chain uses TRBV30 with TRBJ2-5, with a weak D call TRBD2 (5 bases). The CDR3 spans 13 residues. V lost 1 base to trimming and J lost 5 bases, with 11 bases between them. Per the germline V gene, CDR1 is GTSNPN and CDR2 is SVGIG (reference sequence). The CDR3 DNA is TGTGCCTGGAGTGGAACTAGTTCCGAGACCCAGTACTTC. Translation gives CAWSGTSSETQYF.

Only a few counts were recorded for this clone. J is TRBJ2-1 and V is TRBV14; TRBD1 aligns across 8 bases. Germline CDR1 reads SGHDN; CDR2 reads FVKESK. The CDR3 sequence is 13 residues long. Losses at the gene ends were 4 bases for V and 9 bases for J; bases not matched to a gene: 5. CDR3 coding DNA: TGTGCCAGCAGCCGGGACAGGCAGACTGAGCAGTTCTTC. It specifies CASSRDRQTEQFF.

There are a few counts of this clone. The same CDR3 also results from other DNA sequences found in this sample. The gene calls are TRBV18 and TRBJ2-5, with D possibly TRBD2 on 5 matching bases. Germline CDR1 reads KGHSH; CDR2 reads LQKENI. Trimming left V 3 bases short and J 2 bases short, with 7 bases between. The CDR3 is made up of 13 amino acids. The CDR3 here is CASSPGGQETQYF. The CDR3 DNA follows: TGTGCCAGCTCACCCGGCGGGCAAGAGACCCAGTACTTC.

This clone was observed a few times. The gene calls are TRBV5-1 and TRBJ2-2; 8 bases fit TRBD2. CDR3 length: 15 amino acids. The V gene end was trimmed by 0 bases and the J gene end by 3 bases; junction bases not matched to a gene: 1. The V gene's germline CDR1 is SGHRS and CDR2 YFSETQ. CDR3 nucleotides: TGCGCCAGCAGCTTGGCACTAGCGGACACCGGGGAGCTGTTTTTT. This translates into CASSLALADTGELFF.

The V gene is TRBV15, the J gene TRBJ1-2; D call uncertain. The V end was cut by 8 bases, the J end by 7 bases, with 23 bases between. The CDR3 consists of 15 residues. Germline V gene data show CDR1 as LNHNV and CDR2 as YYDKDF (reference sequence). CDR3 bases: TGTGCCACCCAGCCCGATCGCGGGTGGGTAGGTGGCTACACCTTC. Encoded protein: CATQPDRGWVGGYTF.

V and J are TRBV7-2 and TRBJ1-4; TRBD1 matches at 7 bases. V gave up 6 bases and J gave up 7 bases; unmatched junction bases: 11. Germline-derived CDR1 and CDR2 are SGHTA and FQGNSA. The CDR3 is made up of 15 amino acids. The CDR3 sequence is CASRSQGGGAEKLFF. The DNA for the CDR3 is TGTGCCAGCAGATCCCAGGGGGGTGGTGCTGAAAAACTGTTTTTT.

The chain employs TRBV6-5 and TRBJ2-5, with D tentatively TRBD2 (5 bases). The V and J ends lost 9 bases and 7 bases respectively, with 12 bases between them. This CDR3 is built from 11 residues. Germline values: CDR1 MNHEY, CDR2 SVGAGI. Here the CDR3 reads CASSSAGTQYF. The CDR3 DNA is TGTGCCAGTTCGTCTGCGGGGACCCAGTACTTC.

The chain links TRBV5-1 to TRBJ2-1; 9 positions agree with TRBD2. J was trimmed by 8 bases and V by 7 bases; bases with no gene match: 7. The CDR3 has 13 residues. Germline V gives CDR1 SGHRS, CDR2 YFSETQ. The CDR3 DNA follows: TGCGCCAGCGGCCTTCAGCGGGAGGATGAGCAGTTCTTC. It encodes CASGLQREDEQFF.

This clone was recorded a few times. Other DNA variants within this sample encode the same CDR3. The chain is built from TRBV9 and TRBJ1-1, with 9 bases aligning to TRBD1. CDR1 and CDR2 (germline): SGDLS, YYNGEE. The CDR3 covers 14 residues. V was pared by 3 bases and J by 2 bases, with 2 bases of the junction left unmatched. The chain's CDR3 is CASSATGGNTEAFF. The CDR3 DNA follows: TGTGCCAGCAGCGCGACAGGGGGTAACACTGAAGCTTTCTTT.

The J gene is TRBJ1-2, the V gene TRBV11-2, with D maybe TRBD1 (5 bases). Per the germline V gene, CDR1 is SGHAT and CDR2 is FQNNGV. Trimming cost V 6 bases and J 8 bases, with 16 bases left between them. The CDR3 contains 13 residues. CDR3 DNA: TGTGCCAGCAGGCAGGCGGCAGGGCAAGGCTACACCTTC. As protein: CASRQAAGQGYTF.

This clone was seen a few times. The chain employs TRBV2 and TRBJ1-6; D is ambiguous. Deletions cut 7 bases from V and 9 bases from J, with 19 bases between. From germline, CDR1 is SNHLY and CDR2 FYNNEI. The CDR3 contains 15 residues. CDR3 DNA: TGTGCCAGCAAGGTCGAGCCACCCCCAGGTTCACCCCTCCACTTT. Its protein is CASKVEPPPGSPLHF. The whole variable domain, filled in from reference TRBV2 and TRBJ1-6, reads EPEVTQTPSHQVTQMGQEVILRCVPISNHLYFYWYRQILGQKVEFLVSFYNNEISEKSEIFDDQFSVERPDGSNFTLKIRSTKLEDSAMYFCASKVEPPPGSPLHFGNGTRLTVT.

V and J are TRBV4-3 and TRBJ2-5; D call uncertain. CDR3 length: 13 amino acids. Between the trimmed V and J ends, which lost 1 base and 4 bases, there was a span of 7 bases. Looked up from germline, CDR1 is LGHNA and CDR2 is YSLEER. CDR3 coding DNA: TGCGCCAGCAGCCAAGGATCGGGAGAGACCCAGTACTTC. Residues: CASSQGSGETQYF.